This entry lists 5 T cell receptor beta chains sequenced from one sample in a study of T cell changes during pregnancy in multiple sclerosis (dated by TCRdb to between 2018 and 2020). Receptor amplification or capture employed the immunoSEQ multiplex PCR assay. TCRdb limited this immuneACCESS table to in-frame rearrangements with V and J called. A share of clones is missing; checked studies link under half to unresolved V genes, and the rest is unexplained. Counted in this sample were tens of thousands of clones; 88% of them appeared once. The top ten constitute 5.5% to 6% of the sample. Sequenced here: CD8+ T cells from peripheral blood mononuclear cells, sampled after pregnancy. All receptors come from a female donor in good health, enrolled as a control in a pregnancy study.

The genes are TRBV11-2 and TRBJ2-7; no reliable D call. V shed 5 bases and J shed 6 bases, with 23 bases lying between them. The CDR3 has 16 residues. The germline gives CDR1 SGHAT, CDR2 FQNNGV. The CDR3 DNA reads TGTGCCAGCAGCCGTCACCACTCCAGGTTTTATTCCGAGCAGTACTTC. It translates to CASSRHHSRFYSEQYF.

J is TRBJ2-3 and V is TRBV4-3; D gene uncertain. V lost 0 bases, J lost 5 bases, and 21 bases lay in between. This CDR3 contains 18 residues. CDR1 LGHNA and CDR2 YSLEER come from the germline V gene. The CDR3 DNA reads TGCGCCAGCAGCCAAGATGGGCCCCTTAGAGTCGGCTTAGATACGCAGTATTTT. Protein product: CASSQDGPLRVGLDTQYF.

The gene calls are TRBV7-6 and TRBJ2-7, with 9 bases lining up with TRBD2. Per the germline V gene, CDR1 is SGHVS and CDR2 is FNYEAQ. This CDR3 region has 15 residues. Unmatched junction bases numbered 5, after V lost 3 bases and J lost 2 bases. CDR3 bases: TGTGCCAGCAGCTTGGAGCGGGGGGCGACCTACGAGCAGTACTTC. This codes for CASSLERGATYEQYF.

The rearrangement uses TRBV5-4 and TRBJ2-2; TRBD2 might be the D (6 bases). CDR3 size: 13 residues. V lost 7 bases to trimming and J lost 4 bases, with 11 bases between them. CDR1 is SGHNT and CDR2 is YYREEE in the germline V gene (reference sequence). The CDR3 nucleotides are TGTGCCAGCCGGAGGGCGGGCACCGGGGAGCTGTTTTTT. Amino acids: CASRRAGTGELFF.

The chain is built from TRBV12-5 and TRBJ2-1; no clear D gene. Trimming removed 4 bases from V and 7 bases from J, with 17 bases in between. Germline V gene sequence: CDR1 LGHNT, CDR2 FRNRAP. The CDR3 is 15 residues long. The CDR3 DNA reads as TGTGCTAGTGGTTCAAGGCTTGAGGCGATGAATGAGCAGTTCTTC. It is translated as CASGSRLEAMNEQFF. Full variable domain (missing parts from reference TRBV12-5 and TRBJ2-1): DARVTQTPRHKVTEMGQEVTMRCQPILGHNTVFWYRQTMMQGLELLAYFRNRAPLDDSGMPKDRFSAEMPDATLATLKIQPSEPRDSAVYFCASGSRLEAMNEQFFGPGTRLTVL.